Following are 12 T cell receptor beta chains from one sample sequenced in a study of CD8+CD57+ T cells in acquired aplastic anemia. TCR beta VDJ and CDR3 profiles were obtained from a genomic DNA template. TCRdb re-called the reads with MiXCR, one entry per CDR3 protein. The sample lists some 200,000 distinct CDR3 sequences, around half occurring once. The sequenced patients had an expansion of CD8+CD57+ cells seen by flow cytometry. The sample taken for sequencing was sorted CD4+, CD8+, or CD8+CD57+ T cells (not recorded which) from PBMCs. These receptors were collected from a human donor with aplastic anemia.

The sample holds a few counts of this clonotype. The V and J genes are TRBV7-3 and TRBJ2-7; D uncertain. In germline, CDR1 is SGHTA, CDR2 FQGTGA. Trimming stripped 0 bases from V and 4 bases from J, with 7 bases between. The CDR3 has 13 amino acids. CDR3 bases: TGTGCCAGCAGCTTAACCCGCGATTACGAGCAGTACTTC. Its protein is CASSLTRDYEQYF.

V is TRBV7-8 and J is TRBJ1-1; D is uncertain. From germline, CDR1 is SGHVS and CDR2 FQNEAQ. V lost 4 bases to trimming and J lost 5 bases, with 11 bases between them. The CDR3 is 13 residues long. The CDR3 reads CASSSIPKTEAFF. The CDR3 nucleotides read TGTGCCAGCAGCTCAATCCCGAAAACTGAAGCTTTCTTT.

This chain links TRBV6-2 or TRBV6-3 with TRBJ2-2; D is unresolved. This CDR3 is built from 12 residues. Germline V gene data show CDR1 as MNHEY and CDR2 as SVGEGT. Trimming took 7 bases from V and 6 from J, leaving 9 bases between them. In DNA form, the CDR3 reads TGTGCCAGCACCTCAAAGCCCGGGGAGCTGTTTTTT. Protein product: CASTSKPGELFF.

This clonotype was found many times. The CDR3 is CASRSQNTEAFF. The CDR3 region has the DNA TGTGCCAGCAGGTCTCAGAACACTGAAGCTTTCTTT. The rearrangement links TRBV25-1 to TRBJ1-1; D is unresolved. The length of the CDR3 is 12 residues. V gave up 6 bases and J gave up 1 base, with 6 bases separating them. CDR1 and CDR2 (germline): MGHDK, SYGVNS.

V usage is TRBV11-1 and J usage is TRBJ2-2; a possible D gene is TRBD2 (5 bases). Germline V CDR1 and CDR2: SGHAT, FQDESV (reference sequence). V was trimmed by 6 bases and J by 2 bases, leaving 7 bases between them. This CDR3 region has 13 residues. CDR3 protein: CASSEGNTGELFF. The CDR3 DNA is TGTGCCAGCAGTGAGGGTAACACCGGGGAGCTGTTTTTT. Complete variable domain (other parts from reference TRBV11-1 and TRBJ2-2): EAEVAQSPRYKITEKSQAVAFWCDPISGHATLYWYRQILGQGPELLVQFQDESVVDDSQLPKDRFSAERLKGVDSTLKIQPAELGDSAMYLCASSEGNTGELFFGEGSRLTVL.

This clonotype has ten or more counts. V gene TRBV5-6 combines with J gene TRBJ2-7, with D perhaps TRBD2 (6 bases). This CDR3 comprises 14 residues. V dropped 1 base and J dropped 3 bases, with 11 bases sitting between them. CDR1 SGHDT and CDR2 YYEEEE come from the germline V gene. The CDR3 region has the DNA TGTGCCAGCAGCTTGAGCGGGTTTAACTACGAGCAGTACTTC. Protein product: CASSLSGFNYEQYF.

This clonotype was seen only a few times. This rearrangement joins TRBV29-1 to TRBJ1-1, with D uncertain. The V gene's germline CDR1 is SQVTM and CDR2 ANQGSEA. Trimming took 3 bases from V and 11 from J, leaving 4 bases between them. The CDR3 has 8 residues. The CDR3 loop reads CSVDVAFF. In nucleotides, the CDR3 is TGCAGCGTTGATGTGGCTTTCTTT.

This sequence joins TRBV27 and TRBJ1-6; D is undetermined. V shed 2 bases and J shed 12 bases, with 8 bases lying between them. This CDR3 spans 12 amino acids. In germline, CDR1 is MNHEY, CDR2 SMNVEV (reference sequence). In nucleotides, the CDR3 is TGTGCCAGCAGTTTAATTGGAGGACCCCTCCACTTT. Protein sequence: CASSLIGGPLHF.

The V call is TRBV2, the J call TRBJ1-1, with D maybe TRBD1 (5 bases). This CDR3 has 13 residues. Germline CDR1 is SNHLY and CDR2 is FYNNEI. Trimming pared 11 bases from V and 4 bases from J, leaving 17 bases between. CDR3 amino acids: CAGTVGVGTEAFF. The CDR3 bases are TGTGCCGGCACGGTAGGGGTGGGCACTGAAGCTTTCTTT.

V gene TRBV20-1 combines with J gene TRBJ1-4; D is unclear. The V end was cut by 1 base, the J end by 4 bases, with 13 bases between. The length of the CDR3 is 15 residues. The germline V gene encodes CDR1 DFQATT and CDR2 SNEGSKA (reference sequence). DNA for the CDR3: TGCAGTGCTAGAGTGGGAGGTCTTGGTAATGAAAAACTGTTTTTT. Its translation: CSARVGGLGNEKLFF.

This clonotype was seen many times. The rearrangement links TRBV14 to TRBJ2-2; 8 bases are shared with TRBD2. The CDR3 totals 16 residues. The V and J ends lost 1 base and 7 bases, in that order; junction bases with no gene match: 8. Germline V CDR1 and CDR2: SGHDN, FVKESK. This chain's CDR3 is CASSQVGREAYGELFF. The CDR3 nucleotides read TGTGCCAGCAGCCAAGTTGGGCGGGAGGCCTACGGGGAGCTGTTTTTT.

The chain employs TRBV6-2 or TRBV6-3 and TRBJ2-2; 14 nucleotides line up with TRBD2. Germline loops: CDR1 MNHEY, CDR2 SVGEGT. With V trimmed by 2 bases and J by 9 bases, 5 bases remained unmatched. CDR3 length: 16 residues. In nucleotides, the CDR3 is TGTGCCAGCAGTTACGGGACTAGCGGGAGCCACCGGGAGCTGTTTTTT. This codes for CASSYGTSGSHRELFF.